These 11 T cell receptor beta chains were all obtained from the same sample, sequenced in a study of blood T cells in healthy people across ages. Using a J-beta primer mix together with a sample-barcoded 5' primer, a second PCR was run for about 6 to 12 cycles. From the 5' RACE reads, TCRdb called clonotypes with MiXCR, one entry per CDR3 protein. This sample yields about 760,000 distinct CDR3 sequences, of which 56% are seen a single time; around a quarter belongs to the top ten. Source material: blood. The receptors derive from a man in his forties in good health.

This clonotype was detected a few times. The genes are TRBV20-1 and TRBJ1-1; no firm D call. This CDR3 is 13 amino acids long. The V gene's germline CDR1 is DFQATT and CDR2 SNEGSKA (reference sequence). The V end was cut by 8 bases, the J end by 0 bases, with 13 bases between. The CDR3 is CSSRGGVNTEAFF. The CDR3 coding sequence is TGCAGTTCGCGTGGAGGCGTGAACACTGAAGCTTTCTTT.

V and J are TRBV5-1 and TRBJ2-5; 7 nucleotides line up with TRBD1. J gave up 2 bases and V 7 bases, and 5 bases lay outside the gene matches. CDR1 is SGHRS, CDR2 YFSETQ, per germline. This CDR3 region has 13 residues. CDR3 bases: TGCGCCAGCCGTTGGGGACAGCAAGAGACCCAGTACTTC. This gives the protein CASRWGQQETQYF. The variable domain in full, with the rest retrieved from reference TRBV5-1 and TRBJ2-5, is KAGVTQTPRYLIKTRGQQVTLSCSPISGHRSVSWYQQTPGQGLQFLFEYFSETQRNKGNFPGRFSGRQFSNSRSEMNVSTLELGDSALYLCASRWGQQETQYFGPGTRLLVL.

The chain links TRBV12-3 or TRBV12-4 to TRBJ2-3; D remains ambiguous. The CDR3 spans 12 residues. V lost 6 bases, J lost 6 bases, and 10 bases lay in between. DNA of the CDR3: TGTGCCAGCAGATTTGGGCCCGATACGCAGTATTTT. Protein product: CASRFGPDTQYF.

CDR3 sequence (DNA): TGCAGCGTTGTCGGGGATACGCAGTATTTT. It encodes CSVVGDTQYF. The rearrangement joins TRBV29-1 to TRBJ2-3, with D uncertain. The CDR3 is 10 amino acids. Deletions cut 4 bases from V and 6 bases from J, with 5 bases between. Germline CDR1 reads SQVTM; CDR2 reads ANQGSEA.

This clonotype appeared a single time. J is TRBJ2-6 and V is TRBV12-3 or TRBV12-4; 7 nucleotides agree with TRBD1. The CDR3 runs to 19 residues. V dropped 3 bases and J dropped 0; count of bases not matched to a gene: 11. CDR3 protein: CASSFIGDRAFSGANVLTF. The CDR3 DNA reads as TGTGCCAGCAGTTTCATTGGAGACAGGGCTTTCTCTGGGGCCAACGTCCTGACTTTC.

V gene TRBV6-6 combines with J gene TRBJ2-1; D is ambiguous. This CDR3 spans 15 amino acids. Trimming left V 7 bases short and J 1 base short, with 14 bases between. CDR1 and CDR2 from the germline V gene are MNHNY and SVGAGI (reference sequence). CDR3 sequence: CASTPRTTSYNEQFF. The CDR3 region has the DNA TGTGCCAGCACTCCTAGGACCACATCCTACAATGAGCAGTTCTTC.

The rearrangement uses TRBV27 and TRBJ1-1; D gene uncertain. Trimming took 6 bases from V and 4 from J, leaving 15 bases between them. This CDR3 is built from 14 residues. Germline V CDR1 and CDR2: MNHEY, SMNVEV (reference sequence). This CDR3 is CASRGGTGATEAFF. CDR3 bases: TGTGCCAGCAGAGGAGGAACGGGAGCCACTGAAGCTTTCTTT.

This clonotype was counted a few times. The chain joins TRBV10-3 to TRBJ2-5; D is undetermined. V lost 6 bases and J 1 base, leaving 6 bases between the germline ends. This CDR3 comprises 12 residues. Per germline, CDR1 ENHRY and CDR2 SYGVKD. The CDR3 reads CAISNFQETQYF. DNA for the CDR3: TGTGCCATCAGCAATTTCCAAGAGACCCAGTACTTC.

A few counts support this clonotype. CDR3 in amino acids: CASSHPSRGYEQYF. Here the CDR3 DNA reads TGTGCCAGCAGCCACCCCTCGCGGGGGTACGAGCAGTACTTC. V is TRBV7-2 and J is TRBJ2-7, with TRBD2 matching 7 bases. The germline gives CDR1 SGHTA, CDR2 FQGNSA. Unmatched junction bases numbered 8, after V lost 5 bases and J lost 4 bases. The CDR3 sequence is 14 residues long.

The rearrangement joins TRBV7-2 to TRBJ1-3; D uncertain. The V and J ends lost 5 bases and 0 bases respectively, with 11 bases between them. CDR3 length equals 15 residues. The V gene's germline CDR1 is SGHTA and CDR2 FQGNSA. DNA of the CDR3: TGTGCCAGCAGCCCCCAGTCGCGCTCTGGAAACACCATATATTTT. It yields the protein CASSPQSRSGNTIYF.

J is TRBJ2-1 and V is TRBV20-1; D is unclear. The CDR3 runs to 15 residues. Germline assignment: CDR1 DFQATT and CDR2 SNEGSKA (reference sequence). Trimming pared 0 bases from V and 0 bases from J, leaving 9 bases between. The CDR3 region has the DNA TGCAGTGCTAGAGAGCCGCAGGACTCCTACAATGAGCAGTTCTTC. This gives the protein CSAREPQDSYNEQFF.